This is a list of T cell receptor beta chains from one sample in a study of T and B cells in COVID-19 patients. TCRdb called the multiplex PCR reads again in MiXCR, with one record for every CDR3 protein. The table has 13,000 to 15,000 distinct CDR3 sequences, 25% to 30% seen once. Sequencing was performed on blood. These receptors were obtained from a human donor who had recovered from COVID-19. CDR3s include the opening cysteine and the closing phenylalanine or tryptophan. Each record gives: V gene, J gene, D gene, clone size, CDR3 DNA, CDR3 protein. D genes are given only for firm matches. Some rows have no size entry. The others give once, few or many, or a class for an expanded clone.

>TRBV6-1|TRBJ2-6|TRBD1|many
TGTGCCAGCAGCGCGGACAGGACTGGGGCCAACGTCCTGACTTTC
CASSADRTGANVLTF
>TRBV7-9|TRBJ2-1|TRBD1|NA
TGTGCCAGCATTACTGGACAGGGGTACAATGAGCAGTTCTTC
CASITGQGYNEQFF
>TRBV19|TRBJ1-2|NA|medium-sized
TGTGCCAGTCGAAACCTCGGGACAACAGCTAACTATGGCTACACCTTC
CASRNLGTTANYGYTF
>TRBV7-7|TRBJ2-6|TRBD1|few
TGTGCCAGCAGCCAGGGGACAGGGGGATCTGGGGCCAACGTCCTGACTTTC
CASSQGTGGSGANVLTF
>TRBV29-1|TRBJ1-2|NA|medium-sized
TGCAGCGTTAGAGAGAGGGGTAACTATGGCTACACCTTC
CSVRERGNYGYTF
>TRBV6-5|TRBJ2-3|NA|many
TGTGCCAGCACCTCAGGGTATACGCAGTATTTT
CASTSGYTQYF
>TRBV6-5|TRBJ2-7|TRBD2|many
TGTGCCAGCAGTGTTAGCGGGAGCGCCTACGAGCAGTACTTC
CASSVSGSAYEQYF
>TRBV5-4|TRBJ1-2|NA|NA
TGTGCCAGCAGCTTACCAGGGCTTGATGGCTACACCTTC
CASSLPGLDGYTF
>TRBV29-1|TRBJ2-3|NA|medium-sized
TGCAGCACCCAGGACAGAGCTAGCACAGATACGCAGTATTTT
CSTQDRASTDTQYF
>TRBV6-2/TRBV6-3|TRBJ2-1|TRBD2|medium-sized
TGTGCCAGCAGTCTAACGACTAGCGGCAATGAGCAGTTCTTC
CASSLTTSGNEQFF
>TRBV18|TRBJ1-4|NA|NA
TGTGCCAGCTCACTCACCCGGGGAGAAAAACTGTTTTTT
CASSLTRGEKLFF
>TRBV6-5|TRBJ1-2|TRBD1|few
TGTGCCAGCAGGGGGACAGGAGGAATGAGGACCTTC
CASRGTGGMRTF
>TRBV30|TRBJ1-1|NA|few
TGTGCCTGGAGTGTAGGCGGGAAGGTCCATGAAGCTTTCTTT
CAWSVGGKVHEAFF
>TRBV19|TRBJ2-1|TRBD2|medium-sized
TGTGCCAGTTTTGCGGGGGGGCCCTACAATGAGCAGTTCTTC
CASFAGGPYNEQFF
>TRBV7-6|TRBJ2-5|NA|few
TGTGCCAGCAGCTTAGCGAGAGGGGGTACCCAAGAGACCCAGTACTTC
CASSLARGGTQETQYF
>TRBV4-3|TRBJ1-5|NA|NA
TGCGCCAGCAGCCAACACAGGGCGAGCAATCAGCCCCAGCATTTT
CASSQHRASNQPQHF
>TRBV19|TRBJ1-1|NA|few
TGTGCCAGTAGTCCCGGACAGCAGAAGACTGAAGCTTTCTTT
CASSPGQQKTEAFF
>TRBV6-5|TRBJ2-7|NA|NA
TGTGCCAGCAGTGAGTCCGGGACAAGTAGCTCCTACGAGCAGTACTTC
CASSESGTSSSYEQYF
>TRBV5-6|TRBJ2-7|TRBD2|few
TGTGCCAGCAGCCTGCGGACTAGCGGGAGGATCAAGTTTTGGTACGAGCAGTACTTC
CASSLRTSGRIKFWYEQYF
>TRBV11-1|TRBJ2-2|TRBD1|medium-sized
TGTGCCAGCAGCTTAGGCGCCGGGACAGGGAACACCGGGGAGCTGTTTTTT
CASSLGAGTGNTGELFF